The sequence of this TCR beta chain was determined in a study of blood T cell repertoires in COVID-19. Study background: PBMCs, B-cell-depleted T cells, or T cells were the source of the cDNA or gDNA that made up the material.

Enrollees, about 18 to 95 years old, lived in approximately 25 US areas. In the original workflow: Counts of nucleated cells, estimated from reference gene primer amplification, were obtained. Clones were read by immunoSEQ multiplex PCR, and TCRdb kept only the in-frame ones, dropping some. Clone size and the V and J calls come from that table; the DNA yielded D and trimming. The sample records under 200,000 clones, about 85% being singletons. CDR1 and CDR2 from the germline V gene are SNHLY and FYNNEI. V lost 0 bases and J 0 bases, leaving 17 bases between the germline ends. CDR3 length: 18 residues.

Material: PBMCs or T cells enriched from blood (not recorded which). The origin of this receptor is a woman in her forties with acute COVID-19. This chain links TRBV2 with TRBJ1-2, with unresolved D. In nucleotides, the CDR3 is TGTGCCAGCAGTGAAGCGCTTGGCGGGCACGGGACTAACTATGGCTACACCTTC. As protein: CASSEALGGHGTNYGYTF.